The present entry profiles one T cell receptor beta chain with its context. Original methodology: The assay estimated nucleated cells by amplifying reference gene primers. Libraries were prepared by immunoSEQ multiplex PCR; TCRdb keeps only in-frame clonotypes and omits some of them. V and J calls and clone size are as listed in that table; D and trimming were resolved from the DNA. The sample shows fewer than 400,000 clones, more than 85% of them seen only once. This sample was included in a study of blood T cell repertoires in COVID-19. Whole-study context: Samples taken during acute and convalescent COVID-19 were collected in the United States, Italy and Spain. The cDNA or gDNA used as material had been derived from T cells, B-cell-depleted T cells, or PBMCs.

The germline gives CDR1 MNHEY, CDR2 SMNVEV (reference sequence). V shed 6 bases, J shed 7 bases, and the junction held 8 bases outside the gene matches. The CDR3 has 14 residues. The chain uses TRBV27 and TRBJ2-7, with 11 bases that match TRBD1. The sequence was collected from a human donor in a cohort sampled during active COVID-19. Specimen: peripheral blood. For the CDR3, the DNA is TGTGCCAGCAGGTCCTTGGGGACAGGGGGAGAGCAGTACTTC. Amino acids: CASRSLGTGGEQYF.